Following are 13 T cell receptor beta chains from one sample sequenced in a study of T-cell reconstitution after alpha-beta-depleted transplantation in children. The authors prepared the TCRbeta library with unique molecular identifiers. From the PCR reads, TCRdb called clonotypes with MiXCR, one entry per CDR3 protein. The sample yields 200,000 to 300,000 distinct CDR3 sequences, approximately 12% seen once. This sample comprised PBMCs from the stem cell graft donor, obtained from the stem cell graft. These receptors came from a human donor who donated a stem cell graft to a child with acute lymphoblastic leukemia.

The chain carries TRBV30 and TRBJ1-3; unclear D gene. V was cut by 4 bases and J by 0 bases, with 7 bases left in between. The CDR3 is 13 amino acids. From germline, CDR1 is GTSNPN and CDR2 SVGIG (reference sequence). CDR3 sequence reads: CAWMSPSGNTIYF. As DNA, the CDR3 is TGTGCCTGGATGAGTCCCTCTGGAAACACCATATATTTT.

Worth noting for this clonotype: A read error may be the cause here, since a much bigger clone is one base away. The chain carries TRBV29-1 and TRBJ1-2; D may be TRBD1 (5 bases). Germline V gene sequence: CDR1 SQVTM, CDR2 ANQGSEA. The CDR3 loop spans 15 amino acids. With 7 bases removed from V and 8 bases from J, the gap between germline ends came to 26 bases. DNA of the CDR3: TGCAGCGCCTCAGTCATAGGGGTTGCCTCAGGGGGCTACACCTTC. Protein sequence: CSASVIGVASGGYTF.

This clonotype was counted many times. The CDR3 loop reads CASSLSNRNYGYTF. For the CDR3, the DNA is TGCGCCAGCAGCTTAAGTAACCGCAACTATGGCTACACCTTC. The chain uses TRBV5-1 and TRBJ1-2, with no clear D. CDR1 and CDR2 (germline): SGHRS, YFSETQ. The V and J ends lost 2 bases and 2 bases respectively, with 10 bases between them. The CDR3 is 14 residues long.

This clonotype showed up just a few times. The chain has TRBV19 and TRBJ2-7; D possibly uses TRBD1 or TRBD2 (5 bases each). Germline lookup yields CDR1 LNHDA and CDR2 SQIVND (reference sequence). The length of the CDR3 is 13 residues. Trimming took 8 bases from V and 0 from J, leaving 11 bases between them. The CDR3 protein is CASQGPPSYEQYF. The CDR3 bases are TGTGCCAGTCAGGGACCTCCCTCCTACGAGCAGTACTTC.

This clonotype came up a few times. The chain couples TRBV6-2 or TRBV6-3 to TRBJ1-2; maybe TRBD1 (5 bases). CDR1 and CDR2 (germline): MNHEY, SVGEGT. Trimming stripped 5 bases from V and 4 bases from J, with 14 bases between. The CDR3 has 14 residues. CDR3 protein: CASSDEGLLYGYTF. The CDR3 DNA is TGTGCCAGCAGTGACGAGGGGCTTCTCTATGGCTACACCTTC.

This clonotype came up a few times. The rearrangement uses TRBV11-2 and TRBJ2-1; 11 bases match TRBD2. J was trimmed by 0 bases and V by 5 bases; bases with no gene match: 6. The germline V gene encodes CDR1 SGHAT and CDR2 FQNNGV. The CDR3 is 17 amino acids. The CDR3 DNA follows: TGTGCCAGCAGCCGTACTAGCGGGGGTAGCTCCTACAATGAGCAGTTCTTC. Encoded protein: CASSRTSGGSSYNEQFF.

Only a few counts were recorded for this clonotype. The genes are TRBV5-1 and TRBJ2-5; D unclear. V lost 0 bases and J 1 base, leaving 13 bases between the germline ends. Germline CDR1 SGHRS, CDR2 YFSETQ. CDR3 length: 16 residues. CDR3 sequence: CASSLVAGGVQETQYF. DNA for the CDR3: TGCGCCAGCAGCTTGGTGGCAGGTGGGGTCCAAGAGACCCAGTACTTC.

V gene TRBV9 combines with J gene TRBJ2-7; 7 bases are shared with TRBD1. CDR3 size: 15 residues. The V gene end was trimmed by 0 bases and the J gene end by 1 base; junction bases not matched to a gene: 4. The germline gives CDR1 SGDLS, CDR2 YYNGEE. CDR3 residues: CASSVDQGVSYEQYF. CDR3 DNA sequence: TGTGCCAGCAGCGTAGATCAGGGGGTATCCTACGAGCAGTACTTC.

This clonotype appeared many times. The chain is built from TRBV7-2 and TRBJ2-7; possibly TRBD2 for D (5 bases). The CDR3 covers 14 residues. Deletions cut 1 base from V and 3 bases from J, with 10 bases between. CDR1 SGHTA and CDR2 FQGNSA come from the germline V gene. CDR3 coding DNA: TGTGCCAGCAGCTTAGATTTTAGCGACTACGAGCAGTACTTC. It yields the protein CASSLDFSDYEQYF.

This clonotype occurred a few times. The chain joins TRBV15 to TRBJ2-1, with 13 bases aligning to TRBD2. The CDR3 is 19 residues long. Germline V gene data show CDR1 as LNHNV and CDR2 as YYDKDF (reference sequence). V shed 2 bases, J shed 0 bases, and the junction held 7 bases outside the gene matches. The CDR3 DNA follows: TGTGCCACCAGCAGAACCGGGACTAGCGGGACCACCTCCTACAATGAGCAGTTCTTC. Translating it yields CATSRTGTSGTTSYNEQFF.

This clonotype appeared many times. This chain links TRBV20-1 with TRBJ1-6; 7 bases map to TRBD1. The V gene end was trimmed by 2 bases and the J gene end by 4 bases; junction bases not matched to a gene: 5. The CDR3 spans 15 residues. Germline V lookup: CDR1 DFQATT, CDR2 SNEGSKA (reference sequence). The chain's CDR3 is CSARRAGGYNSPLHF. CDR3 nucleotide sequence: TGCAGTGCTAGACGGGCAGGGGGGTATAATTCACCCCTCCACTTT.

This clonotype was counted many times. The genes are TRBV7-9 and TRBJ2-5; TRBD1 aligns across 11 bases. V shed 4 bases and J 6 bases; nucleotides not matched to a gene: 13. The germline CDR1 and CDR2 sequences are SEHNR and FQNEAQ (reference sequence). The CDR3 totals 17 residues. The CDR3 protein is CASSYPPGTGGKKTQYF. CDR3 bases: TGTGCCAGCAGCTACCCACCCGGGACAGGGGGTAAAAAGACCCAGTACTTC.

This clonotype has at least ten counts. V is TRBV7-2 and J is TRBJ2-1; 11 bases are a match to TRBD2. The CDR3 loop spans 15 amino acids. Germline CDR1 and CDR2: SGHTA and FQGNSA. After removal of 4 bases from V and 6 bases from J, the junction contained 5 bases not matched to a gene. CDR3 protein: CASSSGTSGVNEQFF. The DNA of the CDR3 is TGTGCCAGCAGCTCCGGGACTAGCGGAGTCAATGAGCAGTTCTTC.